The 22 T cell receptor beta chains presented below share a single source sample, sequenced in a study of T cell responses to AZD1222 COVID-19 vaccine. Assay: immunoSEQ multiplex PCR; the TCRdb copy retains only in-frame clones and omits some. Of some 110,000 clones in the sample, around 91% were seen once. The source material was peripheral blood, sampled 28 days after the second AZD1222 dose. These receptors were collected from an adult who received the AZD1222 COVID-19 vaccine.

The chain recombines TRBV5-8 with TRBJ1-1; D gene ambiguous. The CDR3 consists of 10 residues. Trimming stripped 7 bases from V and 3 bases from J, with 4 bases between. Germline V gene lookup returns CDR1 SGHTS and CDR2 YDEGEE. CDR3 nucleotides: TGTGCCAGCCTCTACACTGAAGCTTTCTTT. As protein: CASLYTEAFF.

The CDR3, as DNA: TGTGCCAGCAGCTCCCTAGAGACTAGCGGGGGGGCAGATACGCAGTATTTT. Translation: CASSSLETSGGADTQYF. V gene TRBV5-4 combines with J gene TRBJ2-3; 14 bases map to TRBD2. The junction had 7 bases not matched to a gene; V was cut back by 3 bases and J by 4 bases. This CDR3 comprises 17 residues. From germline, CDR1 is SGHNT and CDR2 YYREEE (reference sequence).

This chain uses TRBV7-3 with TRBJ1-4, with 12 positions matching TRBD1. Trimming took 5 bases from V and 6 from J; bases not matched to a gene: 7. In germline, CDR1 is SGHTA, CDR2 FQGTGA. This CDR3 spans 16 amino acids. The CDR3 reads CASSQGDRGRDEKLFF. The CDR3 DNA reads as TGTGCCAGCAGCCAGGGGGACAGGGGGCGGGATGAAAAACTGTTTTTT.

The chain is built from TRBV7-8 and TRBJ2-3; D remains ambiguous. The CDR3 is 17 residues long. The germline V and J ends were trimmed by 5 bases and 2 bases, with 20 bases remaining between them. Germline V gene data show CDR1 as SGHVS and CDR2 as FQNEAQ. CDR3 residues: CASSPLLGGGTTDTQYF. The DNA of the CDR3 is TGTGCCAGCAGCCCCCTCCTAGGTGGCGGAACCACAGATACGCAGTATTTT.

The J gene is TRBJ1-1, the V gene TRBV12-5; 7 bases are shared with TRBD1. CDR1 and CDR2 from the germline V gene are LGHNT and FRNRAP. The CDR3 has 13 amino acids. V shed 9 bases, J shed 0 bases, and the junction held 4 bases outside the gene matches. CDR3 region: CARDRNLNTEAFF. Written as DNA, the CDR3 is TGTGCTAGGGACAGGAACTTGAACACTGAAGCTTTCTTT.

The chain is built from TRBV19 and TRBJ1-1, with TRBD1 as a possible D gene (6 bases). The CDR3 is made up of 14 amino acids. V was shortened by 4 bases and J by 7 bases, with 16 bases between the two germline ends. Per the germline V gene, CDR1 is LNHDA and CDR2 is SQIVND (reference sequence). This CDR3 reads CASSNTWGADEAFF. The CDR3, as DNA: TGTGCCAGTAGTAATACTTGGGGGGCAGATGAAGCTTTCTTT.

The chain combines TRBV7-2 with TRBJ2-5, with 9 bases that match TRBD1. The CDR3 length is 14 residues. In germline, CDR1 is SGHTA, CDR2 FQGNSA. Trimming at V came to 5 bases and at J to 4 bases, leaving 5 bases not matched to a gene. CDR3 DNA: TGTGCCAGCAGCCCGGGACAGGGTTCAGAGACCCAGTACTTC. The encoded protein is CASSPGQGSETQYF.

This chain joins TRBV2 and TRBJ2-7; 7 bases fit TRBD1. In germline, CDR1 is SNHLY, CDR2 FYNNEI. The CDR3 consists of 13 residues. The CDR3 sequence: CVTQGDRSYEQYF. Here the CDR3 DNA reads TGTGTTACCCAGGGGGACAGATCCTACGAGCAGTACTTC.

The V call is TRBV7-9, the J call TRBJ1-6; D is undetermined. This CDR3 spans 13 amino acids. The germline V gene encodes CDR1 SEHNR and CDR2 FQNEAQ (reference sequence). V dropped 2 bases and J dropped 10 bases, with 9 bases sitting between them. The CDR3 here is CASSLPIGSPLHF. In nucleotides, the CDR3 is TGTGCCAGCAGCTTACCGATCGGGTCACCCCTCCACTTT.

The count of this clone is one. The V call is TRBV21-1, the J call TRBJ2-7; TRBD2 is taken as the D call from the table, unchecked against the DNA. TRBV21-1 is a documented pseudogene. The CDR3 sequence is 15 residues long. CDR3 residues: CASSRKGLVSYEQYF. The DNA of the CDR3 is TGTGCCAGCAGCAGGAAAGGACTGGTATCCTACGAGCAGTACTTC.

This clone appeared a single time. The V call is TRBV7-9, the J call TRBJ1-1; D is unresolved. This CDR3 contains 16 residues. The ends were cut back, 0 bases at V and 3 bases at J, with 14 bases in the middle. Germline V gene lookup returns CDR1 SEHNR and CDR2 FQNEAQ (reference sequence). CDR3 nucleotides: TGTGCCAGCAGCTTAGCGCACGGGTTGAGAGACACTGAAGCTTTCTTT. This gives the protein CASSLAHGLRDTEAFF.

The V gene is TRBV29-1, the J gene TRBJ2-1; 16 bases align to TRBD2. Unmatched junction bases numbered 5, after V lost 3 bases and J lost 0 bases. Germline V gene sequence: CDR1 SQVTM, CDR2 ANQGSEA. The CDR3 loop spans 18 amino acids. As DNA, the CDR3 is TGCAGCGTTGACAGGGGACTAGCGGGGGGGAGCTCCTACAATGAGCAGTTCTTC. Protein sequence: CSVDRGLAGGSSYNEQFF.

The chain joins TRBV27 to TRBJ1-5; D perhaps matches TRBD1 (5 bases). CDR1 is MNHEY, CDR2 SMNVEV, per germline (reference sequence). The length of the CDR3 is 15 residues. Trimming removed 6 bases from V and 1 base from J, with 13 bases in between. CDR3 region: CASSPGTVSNQPQHF. The CDR3 region has the DNA TGTGCCAGCAGCCCCGGGACGGTGAGCAATCAGCCCCAGCATTTT.

V gene TRBV5-4 combines with J gene TRBJ2-1, with D possibly TRBD2 on 5 matching bases. CDR1 and CDR2 (germline): SGHNT, YYREEE (reference sequence). The CDR3 length is 13 residues. The V and J ends lost 6 bases and 4 bases respectively, with 11 bases between them. The DNA for the CDR3 is TGTGCCAGCACCCAGGACTTTTACAATGAGCAGTTCTTC. It encodes CASTQDFYNEQFF.

This chain links TRBV5-5 with TRBJ2-5; 7 bases match TRBD1. Looked up from germline, CDR1 is SGHKS and CDR2 is YYEKEE (reference sequence). The J segment lost 4 bases and the V segment lost 4 bases, leaving 7 bases of the junction unmatched. The CDR3 consists of 14 residues. This CDR3 is CASSKDRSRETQYF. For the CDR3, the DNA is TGTGCCAGCAGCAAGGACAGGTCCCGAGAGACCCAGTACTTC.

The rearrangement uses TRBV9 and TRBJ2-3; D is perhaps TRBD1 (6 bases). The V gene lost 8 bases and the J gene lost 2 bases, with 21 bases spanning the gap. The V gene's germline CDR1 is SGDLS and CDR2 YYNGEE. The CDR3 is 16 residues long. CDR3 DNA: TGTGCCAGTTCTGGGGGCCAAAGGTTGATCACAGATACGCAGTATTTT. It yields the protein CASSGGQRLITDTQYF.

This clone was picked up one time. The V gene is TRBV19, the J gene TRBJ2-7, with a weak D call TRBD2 (6 bases). Germline values: CDR1 LNHDA, CDR2 SQIVND (reference sequence). The CDR3 has 14 amino acids. V shed 4 bases and J shed 2 bases, with 12 bases lying between them. CDR3 DNA sequence: TGTGCCAGTAGTAATCCCGGCGGGACCTACGAGCAGTACTTC. Translation: CASSNPGGTYEQYF.

This chain connects TRBV5-1 to TRBJ1-2, with 10 bases lining up with TRBD1. Germline CDR1 reads SGHRS; CDR2 reads YFSETQ. The CDR3 covers 12 residues. V was pared by 9 bases and J by 5 bases, with 4 bases of the junction left unmatched. In DNA, the CDR3 is TGCGCCAACCGACAGGGGGCATATGGCTACACCTTC. The encoded protein is CANRQGAYGYTF.

The V call is TRBV5-1, the J call TRBJ1-5, with D uncertain. This CDR3 has 15 amino acids. Looked up from germline, CDR1 is SGHRS and CDR2 is YFSETQ. Trimming left V 0 bases short and J 4 bases short, with 11 bases between. The CDR3 region has the DNA TGCGCCAGCAGCTTGGACGGGGTTTTTAATCAGCCCCAGCATTTT. This encodes CASSLDGVFNQPQHF.

J is TRBJ2-3 and V is TRBV5-1; D uncertain. Looked up from germline, CDR1 is SGHRS and CDR2 is YFSETQ. The CDR3 is 11 residues long. Trimming took off 6 bases at V and 2 bases at J, with 4 bases between the two ends. Here the CDR3 DNA reads TGCGCCAGCACCAACACAGATACGCAGTATTTT. It is translated as CASTNTDTQYF.

This sequence joins TRBV6-2 or TRBV6-3 and TRBJ2-7; the match to TRBD1 covers 12 bases. Germline lookup yields CDR1 MNHEY and CDR2 SVGEGT. The trim removed 6 bases at V and 7 bases at J, leaving 10 bases unmatched. The CDR3 sequence is 15 residues long. This chain's CDR3 is CASSSTGTGGGEQYF. CDR3 DNA: TGTGCCAGCAGCAGCACCGGGACAGGGGGCGGAGAGCAGTACTTC.

The CDR3 loop is CATSSGLAGVSYEQYF. CDR3 in DNA: TGTGCCACCAGCAGTGGACTAGCGGGGGTCTCCTACGAGCAGTACTTC. The chain recombines TRBV15 with TRBJ2-7, with 13 bases that match TRBD2. The J segment lost 0 bases and the V segment lost 3 bases, leaving 2 bases of the junction unmatched. The germline gives CDR1 LNHNV, CDR2 YYDKDF (reference sequence). This CDR3 spans 16 amino acids.